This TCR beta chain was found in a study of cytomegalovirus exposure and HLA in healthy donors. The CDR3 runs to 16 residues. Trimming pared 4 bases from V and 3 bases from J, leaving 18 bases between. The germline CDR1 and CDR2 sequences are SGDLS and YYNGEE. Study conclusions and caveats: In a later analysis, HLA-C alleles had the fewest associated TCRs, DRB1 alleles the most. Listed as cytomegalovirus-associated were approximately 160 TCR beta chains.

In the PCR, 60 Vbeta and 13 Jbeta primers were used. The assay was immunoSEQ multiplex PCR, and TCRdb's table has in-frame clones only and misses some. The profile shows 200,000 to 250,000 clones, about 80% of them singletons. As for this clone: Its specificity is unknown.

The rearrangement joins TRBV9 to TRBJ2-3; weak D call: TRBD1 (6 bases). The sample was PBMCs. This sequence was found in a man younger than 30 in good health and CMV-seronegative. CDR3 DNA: TGTGCCAGCAGCCCCTACGGGACATCGCGAACAGATACGCAGTATTTT. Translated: CASSPYGTSRTDTQYF.